What follows are 15 T cell receptor beta chains derived from one specimen sequenced in a study of blood T cell repertoires in COVID-19. The assay was immunoSEQ multiplex PCR, and TCRdb's table has in-frame clones only and misses some. The profile shows about 100,000 clones, 70% to 80% of them singletons. What was sequenced was peripheral blood. The receptors stem from a man between 70 and 80 years old with active or convalescent COVID-19.

This chain uses TRBV6-1 with TRBJ2-2; 9 nucleotides match TRBD1. Trimming cost V 4 bases and J 5 bases; bases outside gene matches: 11. This CDR3 has 17 residues. Germline loops: CDR1 MNHNS, CDR2 SASEGT. In nucleotides, the CDR3 is TGTGCCAGCAGTGTATTAGAACAGGGGGCAGGTACCGGGGAGCTGTTTTTT. It yields the protein CASSVLEQGAGTGELFF.

The chain is built from TRBV7-2 and TRBJ2-1; the match to TRBD2 covers 11 bases. The germline gives CDR1 SGHTA, CDR2 FQGNSA. The CDR3 consists of 16 residues. The junction had 4 bases not matched to a gene; V was cut back by 2 bases and J by 4 bases. The CDR3: CASSLWLAGGYNEQFF. The DNA of the CDR3 is TGTGCCAGCAGCTTATGGCTAGCGGGAGGTTACAATGAGCAGTTCTTC.

The chain combines TRBV5-1 with TRBJ2-3, with 10 bases aligning to TRBD2. The CDR3 consists of 14 residues. The trim removed 8 bases at V and 0 bases at J, leaving 3 bases unmatched. Germline CDR1 is SGHRS and CDR2 is YFSETQ. CDR3 protein: CASQTSGSTDTQYF. The CDR3 DNA sequence: TGCGCCAGTCAGACTAGCGGGAGCACAGATACGCAGTATTTT.

The genes are TRBV13 and TRBJ1-1; possible D gene TRBD1, 6 bases. V lost 5 bases, J lost 4 bases, and 17 bases lay in between. CDR3 length: 15 residues. The germline gives CDR1 PRHDT, CDR2 FYEKMQ (reference sequence). DNA for the CDR3: TGTGCCAGCAGCCACCGGGGAGGGGGAGGCACTGAAGCTTTCTTT. This translates into CASSHRGGGGTEAFF.

The gene calls are TRBV4-3 and TRBJ2-1; 9 bases match TRBD1. The CDR3 totals 15 residues. The V and J ends lost 6 bases and 0 bases, in that order; junction bases with no gene match: 3. Germline V gene sequence: CDR1 LGHNA, CDR2 YSLEER. The CDR3 reads CASRLGQGSYNEQFF. The CDR3 region has the DNA TGCGCCAGCAGACTGGGACAGGGCTCCTACAATGAGCAGTTCTTC.

The rearrangement joins TRBV7-9 to TRBJ2-7; D perhaps matches TRBD1 (6 bases). The CDR3 sequence is 14 residues long. V was clipped by 2 bases and J by 6 bases, with 14 bases between them. Germline CDR1 and CDR2: SEHNR and FQNEAQ (reference sequence). The CDR3 sequence: CASSLTGQAFEQYF. The CDR3 DNA reads TGTGCCAGCAGCTTAACAGGGCAAGCGTTCGAGCAGTACTTC.

This clone was recorded at least ten times. V gene TRBV28 combines with J gene TRBJ1-1; D is possibly TRBD1 (5 bases). CDR3 length: 14 amino acids. Germline values: CDR1 MDHEN, CDR2 SYDVKM. The V end was cut by 5 bases, the J end by 4 bases, with 14 bases between. CDR3 nucleotide sequence: TGTGCCAGCAGTAGGACACCAGAAATCACTGAAGCTTTCTTT. Translated: CASSRTPEITEAFF.

This clone was counted only a few times. In nucleotides, the CDR3 is TGCGCCAGCAGCTTGCGCTTGGCGGGAGGGCCAGGGAATGAGCAGTTCTTC. This translates into CASSLRLAGGPGNEQFF. This sequence joins TRBV5-1 and TRBJ2-1; 9 bases are shared with TRBD2. The length of the CDR3 is 17 residues. V trimming: 1 base; J trimming: 7 bases; junction bases outside the gene matches: 12. Germline V gene lookup returns CDR1 SGHRS and CDR2 YFSETQ. The full variable domain, completed using reference TRBV5-1 and TRBJ2-1, is KAGVTQTPRYLIKTRGQQVTLSCSPISGHRSVSWYQQTPGQGLQFLFEYFSETQRNKGNFPGRFSGRQFSNSRSEMNVSTLELGDSALYLCASSLRLAGGPGNEQFFGPGTRLTVL.

CDR3 nucleotide sequence: TGTGCCAGCAGTTTTCGTCTGGCTCATAATGAAAAACTGTTTTTT. As protein: CASSFRLAHNEKLFF. The chain uses TRBV28 and TRBJ1-4; D is uncertain. Germline V gene sequence: CDR1 MDHEN, CDR2 SYDVKM. Trimming cost V 3 bases and J 4 bases, with 12 bases left between them. The CDR3 is 15 amino acids.

The V call is TRBV7-2, the J call TRBJ2-1, with D unclear. V gave up 4 bases and J gave up 10 bases, with 11 bases separating them. The CDR3 length is 12 residues. CDR1 and CDR2 (germline): SGHTA, FQGNSA. In DNA, the CDR3 is TGTGCCAGCAGCTCCCGCGGAAAGGAGCAGTTCTTC. Its translation is CASSSRGKEQFF.

The chain recombines TRBV5-1 with TRBJ2-3; a weak D match, TRBD1 (8 bases). This CDR3 is 15 amino acids long. The germline V gene has CDR1 SGHRS and CDR2 YFSETQ. V shed 6 bases and J shed 1 base, with 15 bases lying between them. In DNA, the CDR3 is TGCGCCAGCACCATACAGGGGGGGGGCACAGATACGCAGTATTTT. Translation: CASTIQGGGTDTQYF.

The gene calls are TRBV5-5 and TRBJ2-7, with D possibly being TRBD1 (5 bases). The CDR3 covers 15 residues. V was cut by 2 bases and J by 1 base, with 13 bases left in between. From germline, CDR1 is SGHKS and CDR2 YYEKEE (reference sequence). Here the CDR3 DNA reads TGTGCCAGCAGCTTAACCGGGCAGGGTTCCTACGAGCAGTACTTC. Translating gives CASSLTGQGSYEQYF.

This rearrangement joins TRBV6-1 to TRBJ2-7; no definite D call. Trimming removed 6 bases at V and 0 bases at J, with 18 bases between. This CDR3 comprises 16 residues. Germline-derived CDR1 and CDR2 are MNHNS and SASEGT. DNA for the CDR3: TGTGCCAGCAGCGAACCGCCTGAGTGGAGCTCCTACGAGCAGTACTTC. It yields the protein CASSEPPEWSSYEQYF.

The rearrangement uses TRBV12-5 and TRBJ1-5, with TRBD1 matching 7 bases. Trimming at V came to 1 base and at J to 2 bases, leaving 2 bases not matched to a gene. The CDR3 covers 15 residues. Germline CDR1 is LGHNT and CDR2 is FRNRAP. The CDR3: CASGLDRGRNQPQHF. The CDR3 DNA reads TGTGCTAGTGGTTTGGACAGGGGTCGCAATCAGCCCCAGCATTTT.

This clone was seen a handful of times. The J gene is TRBJ1-2, the V gene TRBV4-2, with 7 positions matching TRBD1. The CDR3 is 16 amino acids. The V and J ends lost 0 bases and 5 bases, in that order; junction bases with no gene match: 9. Germline V gene lookup returns CDR1 LGHNA and CDR2 YNFKEQ. CDR3 sequence reads: CASSQEWRQGSYGYTF. CDR3 DNA: TGTGCCAGCAGCCAAGAGTGGCGACAGGGCTCTTATGGCTACACCTTC.